These 8 T cell receptor beta chains came from one sample sequenced in a study of blood T cell repertoires in COVID-19. Repertoires were generated with immunoSEQ multiplex PCR, while TCRdb's copy carries only in-frame clones and drops some. Of some 300,000 clones detected, 70% to 90% appear once; the ten largest clones hold about 4.6%. Sequencing was performed on PBMCs or T cells enriched from blood (not recorded which). The receptors come from a man younger than 45 who had recovered from COVID-19.

The table lists this clone with a few counts. This chain uses TRBV7-2 with TRBJ1-5; maybe TRBD1 (5 bases). The CDR3 length is 15 residues. CDR1 is SGHTA and CDR2 is FQGNSA in the germline V gene. V was clipped by 8 bases and J by 0 bases, with 14 bases between them. CDR3 protein: CASEDRAYSNQPQHF. The CDR3 DNA is TGTGCCAGCGAAGACAGAGCGTATAGCAATCAGCCCCAGCATTTT.

This chain links TRBV18 with TRBJ2-5; the match to TRBD2 covers 11 bases. V shed 3 bases, J shed 5 bases, and the junction held 8 bases outside the gene matches. The V gene's germline CDR1 is KGHSH and CDR2 LQKENI. This CDR3 comprises 16 residues. The CDR3 region has the DNA TGTGCCAGCTCACCGAGACTAGCGGGGTCCAGGGAGACCCAGTACTTC. It is translated as CASSPRLAGSRETQYF.

The chain joins TRBV15 to TRBJ2-7; perhaps TRBD1 as D (6 bases). In germline, CDR1 is LNHNV, CDR2 YYDKDF (reference sequence). There are 15 residues in the CDR3. The ends were cut back, 5 bases at V and 2 bases at J, with 16 bases in the middle. CDR3 DNA sequence: TGTGCCACCAGCGACAAAGACAGGCCCACCTACGAGCAGTACTTC. Translating it yields CATSDKDRPTYEQYF.

This chain connects TRBV6-2 or TRBV6-3 to TRBJ2-1; D gene uncertain. Germline V gene sequence: CDR1 MNHEY, CDR2 SVGEGT. The V end lost 2 bases, the J end lost 6 bases, and 17 bases lay between the germline ends. CDR3 length equals 16 residues. This CDR3 reads CASSYNPKRIVNEQFF. In DNA form, the CDR3 reads TGTGCCAGCAGTTACAACCCAAAGAGGATTGTCAATGAGCAGTTCTTC.

To note about this clone: No conserved phenylalanine or tryptophan ends this CDR3, so it is likely a read error. No DNA is shown, since the ends of the CDR3 on it are uncertain; the CDR3 is the one TCRdb lists. The genes are TRBV21-1 and TRBJ1-5; the table assigns TRBD1, which was not confirmed against the DNA. TRBV21-1 is labeled a pseudogene. The CDR3 region is 13 residues in length, termini included. This chain's CDR3 is CASSKVATGAGRK.

This clone occurred once. This sequence joins TRBV19 and TRBJ1-1; 10 positions agree with TRBD1. CDR1 and CDR2 (germline): LNHDA, SQIVND (reference sequence). Losses at the gene ends were 7 bases for V and 8 bases for J; bases not matched to a gene: 10. This CDR3 contains 14 residues. The CDR3 nucleotides read TGTGCCAGTACCTCATTCGGGGACAGGGGCGAAGCTTTCTTT. Translating gives CASTSFGDRGEAFF.

The gene calls are TRBV4-1 and TRBJ2-6, with 9 bases matching TRBD1. With 1 base clipped from V and 0 bases from J, the junction kept 7 bases outside the gene matches. The CDR3 runs to 19 residues. Germline lookup yields CDR1 MGHRA and CDR2 YSYEKL. CDR3 in amino acids: CASSQAMTGGISGANVLTF. In DNA, the CDR3 is TGCGCCAGCAGCCAAGCAATGACAGGGGGTATCTCTGGGGCCAACGTCCTGACTTTC.

The chain recombines TRBV5-1 with TRBJ2-1; 9 bases align to TRBD2. Germline assignment: CDR1 SGHRS and CDR2 YFSETQ. V trimming: 6 bases; J trimming: 3 bases; junction bases outside the gene matches: 7. The CDR3 is 15 residues long. This chain's CDR3 is CASTPGGGGYNEQFF. The CDR3 coding sequence is TGCGCCAGCACCCCAGGCGGGGGGGGCTACAATGAGCAGTTCTTC.